The 20 T cell receptor beta chains given below trace back to one sample, sequenced in a study of graft-versus-host responses after intestinal transplantation. Repertoires were generated with immunoSEQ multiplex PCR, while TCRdb's copy carries only in-frame clones and drops some. The table shows under 30,000 clones, with over 90% occurring only once. Sequences were derived from PBMCs, sampled 18 days after transplant. Source of these receptors: a human patient who received an intestinal transplant, so some T cells may come from the graft donor.

The chain has TRBV19 and TRBJ2-6, with 8 bases that match TRBD1. This CDR3 spans 16 amino acids. CDR1 is LNHDA, CDR2 SQIVND, per germline (reference sequence). V lost 3 bases to trimming and J lost 3 bases; unmatched junction nucleotides: 4. The CDR3 region is CASSINRGYGANVLTF. CDR3 DNA sequence: TGTGCCAGTAGTATCAACAGGGGGTATGGGGCCAACGTCCTGACTTTC.

The gene calls are TRBV4-2 and TRBJ1-1; D is undetermined. There are 12 residues in the CDR3. V was trimmed by 1 base and J by 1 base, leaving 1 base between them. Germline loops: CDR1 LGHNA, CDR2 YNFKEQ. This chain's CDR3 is CASSQGNTEAFF. For the CDR3, the DNA is TGTGCCAGCAGCCAAGGGAACACTGAAGCTTTCTTT.

The gene calls are TRBV27 and TRBJ1-2, with TRBD1 matching over 7 bases. CDR1 and CDR2 (germline): MNHEY, SMNVEV (reference sequence). CDR3 size: 13 residues. Germline trimming cut 4 bases from V and 5 bases from J; bases unmatched to any gene: 4. This CDR3 is CASSYGTEYGYTF. CDR3 in DNA: TGTGCCAGCAGTTACGGGACAGAGTATGGCTACACCTTC.

This chain uses TRBV6-1 with TRBJ2-7; 8 bases line up with TRBD1. V shed 5 bases and J 6 bases; nucleotides not matched to a gene: 6. Germline V gene lookup returns CDR1 MNHNS and CDR2 SASEGT. The length of the CDR3 is 13 residues. The CDR3 region is CASSFGQGGEQYF. CDR3 DNA: TGTGCCAGCAGTTTTGGACAGGGAGGCGAGCAGTACTTC.

The V and J genes are TRBV7-8 and TRBJ2-7; D assignment may be TRBD1 or TRBD2 (6 bases each). This CDR3 spans 16 amino acids. Germline V gives CDR1 SGHVS, CDR2 FQNEAQ. V gave up 2 bases and J gave up 3 bases, with 17 bases separating them. The CDR3 DNA reads as TGTGCCAGCAGCTTATTTGGACAAGGGGGGTACTACGAGCAGTACTTC. As protein: CASSLFGQGGYYEQYF.

The genes are TRBV5-1 and TRBJ2-3; 7 nucleotides agree with TRBD2. Trimming cost V 5 bases and J 2 bases; bases outside gene matches: 5. CDR3 length equals 14 residues. From germline, CDR1 is SGHRS and CDR2 YFSETQ. CDR3 sequence: CASSGGGPTDTQYF. CDR3 nucleotide sequence: TGCGCCAGCAGTGGCGGGGGTCCCACAGATACGCAGTATTTT. Together with reference TRBV5-1 and TRBJ2-3, the CDR3 gives the full variable domain: KAGVTQTPRYLIKTRGQQVTLSCSPISGHRSVSWYQQTPGQGLQFLFEYFSETQRNKGNFPGRFSGRQFSNSRSEMNVSTLELGDSALYLCASSGGGPTDTQYFGPGTRLTVL.

This chain links TRBV10-2 with TRBJ2-7; possibly TRBD1 for D (5 bases). The germline gives CDR1 WSHSY, CDR2 SAAADI. The CDR3 is 16 amino acids. Trimming removed 6 bases at V and 5 bases at J, with 23 bases between. CDR3 in DNA: TGCGCCAGCAGCCCCGGACAATTTGGGGAATTCCACGAGCAGTACTTC. Amino acids: CASSPGQFGEFHEQYF.

The chain recombines TRBV19 with TRBJ2-7; 7 bases are shared with TRBD1. The V gene end was trimmed by 5 bases and the J gene end by 4 bases; junction bases not matched to a gene: 11. Germline V CDR1 and CDR2: LNHDA, SQIVND (reference sequence). The CDR3 is made up of 15 amino acids. The CDR3 nucleotides are TGTGCCAGTAGTTTGGCGACAGGGTCCCTTTACGAGCAGTACTTC. It codes for CASSLATGSLYEQYF.

This clone was observed a handful of times. The chain's CDR3 is CASSQDGTNTGELFF. Written as DNA, the CDR3 is TGTGCCAGCAGCCAAGATGGGACTAACACCGGGGAGCTGTTTTTT. The chain is built from TRBV4-2 and TRBJ2-2, with D tentatively TRBD2 (6 bases). CDR1 and CDR2 from the germline V gene are LGHNA and YNFKEQ. The CDR3 spans 15 residues. V was trimmed by 0 bases and J by 2 bases, leaving 7 bases between them.

The chain couples TRBV5-4 to TRBJ2-7; 12 nucleotides agree with TRBD1. CDR3 size: 15 residues. CDR1 is SGHNT and CDR2 is YYREEE in the germline V gene (reference sequence). With 4 bases clipped from V and 1 base from J, the junction kept 3 bases outside the gene matches. The DNA for the CDR3 is TGTGCCAGCAGCCCGGGACAGGGGGCTTCCTACGAGCAGTACTTC. Translation: CASSPGQGASYEQYF.

The rearrangement links TRBV6-6 to TRBJ2-3, with 7 bases fitting TRBD2. CDR3 length equals 15 residues. Germline CDR1 and CDR2: MNHNY and SVGAGI (reference sequence). The V and J ends lost 5 bases and 3 bases, in that order; junction bases with no gene match: 8. Here the CDR3 reads CASSAASGGTDTQYF. The CDR3 DNA reads TGTGCCAGCAGTGCGGCTAGCGGAGGGACAGATACGCAGTATTTT.

Here the CDR3 DNA reads TGTGCCAGCAGTCACTTTCTAAGCGACTCCTACGAGCAGTACTTC. Translating it yields CASSHFLSDSYEQYF. The chain combines TRBV27 with TRBJ2-7; D ambiguous. With 5 bases removed from V and 0 bases from J, the gap between germline ends came to 14 bases. This CDR3 contains 15 residues. Germline values: CDR1 MNHEY, CDR2 SMNVEV (reference sequence).

The J gene is TRBJ1-1, the V gene TRBV19, with D uncertain. There are 15 residues in the CDR3. Per germline, CDR1 LNHDA and CDR2 SQIVND (reference sequence). V dropped 4 bases and J dropped 1 base, with 13 bases sitting between them. The CDR3 coding sequence is TGTGCCAGTAGTAACCAGGAGGAGCCGAACACTGAAGCTTTCTTT. This codes for CASSNQEEPNTEAFF.

The V gene is TRBV7-3, the J gene TRBJ2-3, with 8 bases aligning to TRBD2. Germline-derived CDR1 and CDR2 are SGHTA and FQGTGA. The CDR3 spans 17 residues. J gave up 2 bases and V 5 bases, and 12 bases lay outside the gene matches. CDR3 in amino acids: CASSPSPTGGPTDTQYF. DNA of the CDR3: TGTGCCAGCAGCCCAAGCCCGACGGGGGGGCCCACAGATACGCAGTATTTT.

The chain uses TRBV9 and TRBJ2-7, with D perhaps matching TRBD1 (5 bases). Trimming took 3 bases from V and 1 from J, leaving 14 bases between them. The CDR3 loop spans 15 amino acids. Germline loops: CDR1 SGDLS, CDR2 YYNGEE. The CDR3 DNA is TGTGCCAGCAGCGCCGCGCACACAGGATCCTACGAGCAGTACTTC. This gives the protein CASSAAHTGSYEQYF.

The genes are TRBV29-1 and TRBJ1-1, with TRBD1 as a possible D gene (6 bases). Trimming took off 3 bases at V and 0 bases at J, with 17 bases between the two ends. This CDR3 is 16 amino acids long. Per germline, CDR1 SQVTM and CDR2 ANQGSEA. Written as DNA, the CDR3 is TGCAGCGTTGACCTGGGGGGGGCGAGAGTGAACACTGAAGCTTTCTTT. This encodes CSVDLGGARVNTEAFF.

The genes are TRBV5-1 and TRBJ1-1, with D tentatively TRBD1 (5 bases). In germline, CDR1 is SGHRS, CDR2 YFSETQ. The V gene lost 3 bases and the J gene lost 2 bases, with 11 bases spanning the gap. This CDR3 is 14 amino acids long. CDR3 DNA: TGCGCCAGCAGCTGGAGGGGAGCTAACACTGAAGCTTTCTTT. Translating it yields CASSWRGANTEAFF.

The chain links TRBV4-2 to TRBJ2-3; D is ambiguous. The germline V gene encodes CDR1 LGHNA and CDR2 YNFKEQ. There are 15 residues in the CDR3. The ends were cut back, 0 bases at V and 2 bases at J, with 9 bases in the middle. CDR3: CASSQDGRHTDTQYF. The DNA of the CDR3 is TGTGCCAGCAGCCAAGACGGACGGCACACAGATACGCAGTATTTT.

V and J are TRBV21-1 and TRBJ1-5. TRBV21-1 is annotated as a pseudogene. There are 15 residues in the CDR3. The CDR3 coding sequence is TGTGCCAGCAGCAAACCCGGGTTGGGCAATCAGCCCCAGCATTTT. It codes for CASSKPGLGNQPQHF.

This clone was seen just once. The V call is TRBV6-5, the J call TRBJ2-3; D gene uncertain. Trimming took off 2 bases at V and 3 bases at J, with 6 bases between the two ends. This CDR3 comprises 13 residues. Germline loops: CDR1 MNHEY, CDR2 SVGAGI. The CDR3 DNA reads TGTGCCAGCAGTTACGTACCAACAGATACGCAGTATTTT. This gives the protein CASSYVPTDTQYF.